The present T cell receptor (beta chain) was sequenced within a study of T cell responses to AZD1222 COVID-19 vaccine (dated by TCRdb to about 2021). Context from the whole study: AZD1222 recipients whose second dose came at about 4 weeks and those whose second dose came at about 12 weeks were combined into one group, since spike-specific TCR depth and breadth did not differ between the two schedules. Trial participants were enrolled by age into subgroups of 18-55, 56-69 and 70-plus years, and around 150, 28 and 57 TCR-sequenced participants, respectively, were included in these subgroups. TCR sequencing covered some 240 trial participants: 200 to 220 given two doses of AZD1222 and 26 given two doses of MenACWY control vaccine.

What the research found in general, with its limitations: Spike-specific TCR breadth and depth rose significantly after two AZD1222 doses compared with day 0 and with MenACWY recipients. In the small 56-69-year group, the increase in depth fell short of significance, most likely because of low power. Epitopes outside the regions mutated in the B.1.351 and B.1.1.7 variants were reportedly recognized by nearly half of the unique spike-specific TCRs. The vaccine-associated CD4 TCRs covered the entire spike protein, and the dominant responses fell in regions 160-218 and 743-854. Participants were mostly white British and included more females than males, and it was suggested by the authors that clonal diversity may have been underestimated. Because no day 14 peak-response samples were available, the repertoires could be characterized only after the peak T cell response. Conclusions about previously exposed vaccinees were limited because only six AZD1222 recipients were SARS-CoV-2 seropositive at baseline.

V loses 3 bases of germline sequence and J loses 2 bases, and the interval between the two ends is 14 bases. CDR1 SGHVS and CDR2 FNYEAQ were looked up in the germline V gene. The CDR3 has 16 amino acids, counting the end cysteine and phenylalanine. Only the CDR3 DNA is retained, 48 bases long and in frame from the first base. This specimen's time point label, interpreted: baseline before first vaccination. The vaccinee samples were drawn from two UK trials, COV001 and COV002, one of which was a single-blind randomized controlled phase 2/3 trial testing AZD1222 (ChAdOx1 nCoV-19) in healthy adults. For TCRbeta chain sequencing, PBMC samples from trial participants were taken at day 0 and at day 28 after the second dose. The CDR3 regions of human TCRbeta chains were subjected to immunosequencing. The authors processed their data as follows. TCRs in the repertoires were matched against a reference library of SARS-CoV-2-specific TCRs that had been generated with the MIRA antigen-specificity platform. Breadth was defined as the fraction of unique TCRs that were SARS-CoV-2-associated. Depth was defined as the fraction of total T cells that were SARS-CoV-2-associated. Using the MIRA data, every spike-specific TCR was mapped to the spike region that the TCR reacted to and assigned to either a CD4 or a CD8 class. Log10-transformed breadth and depth values were compared by one-way ANOVA with Sidak's multiple comparisons tests. TCRdb provides this immuneACCESS table in a form limited to in-frame rearrangements. Some clones are lacking; in checked studies, under half of them reflect an unresolved V gene, and why the rest are absent is not known. D and trimming were read from the DNA, whereas the V and J calls and clone size are those reported in that table. The sample table contains roughly 100,000 clones; only one count was recorded for 75% to 90% of them. The ten most abundant clones make up about 20% of the sample.

Points on this clone: Its specific antigen is unknown. Per-base qualities were not stored, and no clone one base away is much larger.

This receptor was identified in an adult in good health. The chain couples TRBV7-6 to TRBJ1-5, with the D segment identity uncertain. This specimen consisted of peripheral blood, obtained on day 0 of AZD1222 vaccination. The CDR3 reads as follows: CASSFTRARGNQPQHF. The DNA sequence is as follows: TGTGCCAGCAGCTTTACACGGGCCCGCGGCAATCAGCCCCAGCATTTT.